Here is one TCR beta chain with its context. The antigen is not known. The data are from a study of early T cells in non-severe SARS-CoV-2 infection. Study conclusions and caveats: The matching step, a VDJdb search, favored anti-spike CD8 responses and missed private and CD4 specificities.

The V end lost 6 bases, the J end lost 4 bases, and 15 bases lay between the germline ends. The CDR3 has 15 amino acids. Germline CDR1 SGHAT, CDR2 FQNNGV. A single record per CDR3 protein comes from TCRdb applying MiXCR to the 5' RACE reads. The profile covers around 82,000 distinct CDR3 sequences, with approximately 12% appearing a single time and roughly 3.2% taken by the ten largest. V is TRBV11-2 and J is TRBJ2-2; no clear D. Material: whole blood. The receptor was derived from an adult who was a healthcare worker with PCR-confirmed SARS-CoV-2 infection or an uninfected control (not recorded which). As DNA, the CDR3 is TGTGCCAGCAGTCCCCCCTGGGCGGTCACCGGGGAGCTGTTTTTT. This encodes CASSPPWAVTGELFF.